What follows describes a single T cell receptor (beta chain). Its specificity is unknown. These data originate in a study of Ad26.COV2.S vaccination and SARS-CoV-2 variants. Study results and caveats: Vaccinees reportedly had broad spike-specific CD8+ and CD4+ T cell responses. Placebo and vaccine recipients had non-spike TCR breadth that was similar. Measures of TCR breadth and depth may have fallen short of total T cell responses. Compared with placebo recipients, vaccine recipients had higher spike-specific TCR breadth.

TCRdb's table, derived via immunoSEQ multiplex PCR, lists solely in-frame clones and lacks some. The table shows approximately 97,000 clones, with 80% occurring only once. V dropped 4 bases and J dropped 8 bases, with 17 bases sitting between them. The CDR3 sequence is 13 residues long. Germline lookup yields CDR1 GTSNPN and CDR2 SVGIG (reference sequence). The specimen comprised peripheral blood, sampled after recovery from COVID-19. This TCR was sampled from a human donor who had recovered from COVID-19. The J gene is TRBJ1-1, the V gene TRBV30, with D perhaps matching TRBD1 (5 bases). The DNA of the CDR3 is TGTGCCTGGAAGTCATTTGGGGCAGCAGAAGCTTTCTTT. Encoded protein: CAWKSFGAAEAFF.